This TCR beta chain was obtained from a study of OX40 agonist ivuxolimab in advanced cancers. Germline-derived CDR1 and CDR2 are ENHRY and SYGVKD. The CDR3 has 12 residues. Trimming shortened V by 2 bases and J by 5 bases, and 6 bases separated the two germline ends. Generated by immunoSEQ multiplex PCR, the TCRdb table keeps only in-frame clones and is missing some. The sample contains 15,000 to 20,000 clones, about 80% of which appear only once. This specimen consisted of CD4+ or CD8+ T cells sorted from blood, obtained in a trial of the OX40 agonist ivuxolimab. The clonotype comes from an adult with an advanced solid tumor such as melanoma, head and neck, liver or kidney cancer. The rearrangement joins TRBV10-3 to TRBJ2-5, with D uncertain. CDR3 region: CAISELMETQYF. CDR3 bases: TGTGCCATCAGTGAGCTTATGGAGACCCAGTACTTC.